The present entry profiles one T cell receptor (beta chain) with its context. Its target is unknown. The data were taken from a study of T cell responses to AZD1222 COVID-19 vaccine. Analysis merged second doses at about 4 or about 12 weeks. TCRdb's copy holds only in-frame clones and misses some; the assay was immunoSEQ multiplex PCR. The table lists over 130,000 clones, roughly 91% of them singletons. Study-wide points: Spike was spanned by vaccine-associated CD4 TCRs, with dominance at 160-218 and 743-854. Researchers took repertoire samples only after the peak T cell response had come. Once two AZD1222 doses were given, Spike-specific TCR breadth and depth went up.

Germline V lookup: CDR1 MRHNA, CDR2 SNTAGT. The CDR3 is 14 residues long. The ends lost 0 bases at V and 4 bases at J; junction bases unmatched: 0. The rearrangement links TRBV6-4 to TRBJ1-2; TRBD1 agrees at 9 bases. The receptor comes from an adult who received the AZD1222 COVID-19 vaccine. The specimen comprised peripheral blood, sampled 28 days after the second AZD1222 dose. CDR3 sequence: CASSDSTGGYGYTF. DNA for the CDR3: TGTGCCAGCAGTGACTCGACAGGGGGCTATGGCTACACCTTC.